The entry that follows covers one TCR beta chain sequence. The antigen is not known. This CDR3 region has 15 residues. V shed 1 base, J shed 9 bases, and the junction held 10 bases outside the gene matches. Germline values: CDR1 SNHLY, CDR2 FYNNEI. The data were taken from a study of cytomegalovirus exposure and HLA in healthy donors. Study results and limitations: Some highly shared sequence variants likely arose as a pipeline artifact.

With 60 Vbeta and 13 Jbeta primers, the PCR was carried out. TCRdb keeps only in-frame clones here, not all; method: immunoSEQ multiplex PCR. The table has around 150,000 clones, almost 80% seen once. The sequence came from a woman aged 45 to 65 in good health and CMV-seropositive. The sequenced sample was PBMCs. The rearrangement uses TRBV2 and TRBJ2-3; 7 bases align to TRBD2. CDR3 bases: TGTGCCAGCAGTGAAGGTCTCGCGACTAGCAACACGCAGTATTTT. Protein product: CASSEGLATSNTQYF. Filled out from reference TRBV2 and TRBJ2-3, the complete variable domain reads EPEVTQTPSHQVTQMGQEVILRCVPISNHLYFYWYRQILGQKVEFLVSFYNNEISEKSEIFDDQFSVERPDGSNFTLKIRSTKLEDSAMYFCASSEGLATSNTQYFGPGTRLTVL.